This T cell receptor (beta chain) stems from a study of shared clonotypes between healthy human individuals. Partitioning of CD4+ cells yielded a CD45RA+ naive subset and a CD45RA-negative memory subset. Trimming at V came to 3 bases and at J to 8 bases, leaving 9 bases not matched to a gene. The germline CDR1 and CDR2 sequences are SGHNT and YYREEE (reference sequence). The CDR3 loop spans 15 amino acids. Execution of the assay was at deep level. Some clones are missing from TCRdb's copy, which holds only in-frame ones; the method was immunoSEQ multiplex PCR. The top ten clones hold 0.39% of a sample with millions of clones, roughly 93% of them seen once.

The receptor was isolated from a man aged 18 to 35 in good health. Some clones in this sample may be carry-over from other donors' samples. The rearrangement uses TRBV5-4 and TRBJ1-4; 8 bases are a match to TRBD1. Sample: naive CD4+ T cells from PBMCs. Subset indicated: CD45RA+ positively selected. CDR3 residues: CASSSRQGMGEKLFF. The DNA of the CDR3 is TGTGCCAGCAGCTCTCGACAGGGGATGGGCGAAAAACTGTTTTTT.